This T cell receptor (beta chain) is drawn from a study of blood T cell repertoires in COVID-19. Data came from immunoSEQ multiplex PCR; TCRdb stores just in-frame clones and leaves some out. The data show around 84,000 clones, roughly three quarters seen once. The germline V and J ends were trimmed by 7 bases and 5 bases, with 17 bases remaining between them. In germline, CDR1 is MNHEY, CDR2 SVGAGI. CDR3 length: 15 residues. Seattle-derived patients entered the study during active infection and were followed longitudinally. This clone was recorded at least ten times. The chain has TRBV6-5 and TRBJ2-2; weak D call: TRBD1 (6 bases). Sequenced sample: peripheral blood. This TCR came from a man aged 60 to 69 with COVID-19, enrolled during active disease. CDR3 sequence: CASTSPQGLTGELFF. CDR3 nucleotide sequence: TGTGCCAGCACCTCTCCCCAGGGGCTTACCGGGGAGCTGTTTTTT.